These 5 T cell receptor beta chains came from one sample sequenced in a study of Graves' ophthalmopathy and Graves' hyperthyroidism. RNA transcripts yielded amplified TCR beta CDR3 regions. HTBI primers primed a first-round RT-PCR, and a second-round multiplex PCR followed. MiXCR, run by TCRdb on the multiplex PCR reads, gives a single entry per CDR3 protein. In the table there are 900,000 to 1,200,000 distinct CDR3 sequences, about two fifths of which are singletons. The sequenced sample was peripheral blood or thyroid tissue (not recorded which). Receptors originate from an adult man with Graves' hyperthyroidism.

This clonotype was picked up a small number of times. The chain has TRBV11-2 and TRBJ2-7; perhaps TRBD1 as D (6 bases). CDR1 and CDR2 (germline): SGHAT, FQNNGV. The ends were cut back, 3 bases at V and 3 bases at J, with 18 bases in the middle. The CDR3 contains 16 residues. The CDR3, as DNA: TGTGCCAGCAGCTTTAAGACCGGGACACAGGGCTACGAGCAGTACTTC. It yields the protein CASSFKTGTQGYEQYF.

This clonotype occurred many times. In nucleotides, the CDR3 is TGCAGCGTGGTGGGCGGGATTATAGATACGCAGTATTTT. Amino acids: CSVVGGIIDTQYF. The chain is built from TRBV29-1 and TRBJ2-3; D may be TRBD2 (6 bases). Trimming shortened V by 6 bases and J by 5 bases, and 15 bases separated the two germline ends. The CDR3 runs 13 residues. The germline V gene encodes CDR1 SQVTM and CDR2 ANQGSEA.

Points on this clonotype: The CDR3 end shows no conserved phenylalanine or tryptophan, and so a read error is likely. The DNA is omitted, as the CDR3 cannot be located on it reliably, and the CDR3 follows TCRdb's listing. The CDR3 loop reads CASSLGRV. The gene calls are TRBV7-3 and TRBJ2-6; the table's D call of TRBD1 was not tested on the DNA. Germline V CDR1 and CDR2: SGHTA, FQGTGA. Inclusive of both ends, the CDR3 amounts to 8 amino acids.

As regards this clonotype: A junction end diverges from the germline sequence, so it may reflect a read error. V usage is TRBV7-2 and J usage is TRBJ2-7; D call uncertain. Germline assignment: CDR1 SGHTA and CDR2 FQGNSA. This CDR3 has 15 residues. CDR3 amino acids: CASSSGRSNPYEQYF. The CDR3 DNA reads TGTGCTAGCAGCTCAGGTCGGAGTAACCCCTACGAGCAGTACTTC.

This chain uses TRBV15 with TRBJ1-5; D is unclear. Germline V gene lookup returns CDR1 LNHNV and CDR2 YYDKDF (reference sequence). The CDR3 loop spans 17 amino acids. The V end lost 3 bases, the J end lost 6 bases, and 21 bases lay between the germline ends. CDR3 residues: CATSRGNRAPGGQPQHF. The CDR3 coding sequence is TGTGCCACCAGCAGGGGGAATCGGGCTCCAGGCGGTCAGCCCCAGCATTTT.